This record looks at one TCR beta chain sequence and its context. The antigen remains undetermined. Germline is not matched at one junction end, which may reflect a read error. This sample was taken from a study of molecular identifiers for immune sequencing clone quantification. TCRdb processed the PCR reads anew with MiXCR; each CDR3 protein has one entry. The data show over 50,000 distinct CDR3 sequences, about a third seen once. Study findings and constraints: Clonotypes topping 20 RNA copies carried over 99% of effector molecules but under 1% of naive ones.

This CDR3 has 13 residues. From germline, CDR1 is MNHEY and CDR2 SMNVEV (reference sequence). The material sequenced was naive CD8+ T cells from blood, with Jurkat cell RNA spiked in. Subset in this sample: FACS-sorted CD8+CD4-CCR7+CD45RA+ naive T cells. The chain employs TRBV27 and TRBJ2-5; D call uncertain. This TCR came from a human donor in good health. Some libraries in this study had Jurkat cell RNA spiked in. The DNA of the CDR3 is TGTGCCAGCAGTGTCGGATACCAAGAGCCCCAGTACTTC. The encoded protein is CASSVGYQEPQYF.